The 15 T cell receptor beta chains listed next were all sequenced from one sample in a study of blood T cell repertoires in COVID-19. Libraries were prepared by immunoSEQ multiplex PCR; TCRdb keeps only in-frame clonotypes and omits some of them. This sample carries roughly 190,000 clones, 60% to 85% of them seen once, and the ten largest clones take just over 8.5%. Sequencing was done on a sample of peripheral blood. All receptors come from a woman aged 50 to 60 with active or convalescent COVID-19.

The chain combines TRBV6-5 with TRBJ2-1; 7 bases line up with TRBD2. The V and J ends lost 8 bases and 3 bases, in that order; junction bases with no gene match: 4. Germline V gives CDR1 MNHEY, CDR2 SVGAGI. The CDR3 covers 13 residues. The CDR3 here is CASSLAVYNEQFF. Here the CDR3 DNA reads TGTGCCAGCTCGCTAGCGGTCTACAATGAGCAGTTCTTC.

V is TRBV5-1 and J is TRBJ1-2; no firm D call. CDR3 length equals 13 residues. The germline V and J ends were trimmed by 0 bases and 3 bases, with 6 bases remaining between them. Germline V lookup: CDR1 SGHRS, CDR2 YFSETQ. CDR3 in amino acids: CASSLGGDYGYTF. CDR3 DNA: TGCGCCAGCAGCTTGGGGGGAGACTATGGCTACACCTTC.

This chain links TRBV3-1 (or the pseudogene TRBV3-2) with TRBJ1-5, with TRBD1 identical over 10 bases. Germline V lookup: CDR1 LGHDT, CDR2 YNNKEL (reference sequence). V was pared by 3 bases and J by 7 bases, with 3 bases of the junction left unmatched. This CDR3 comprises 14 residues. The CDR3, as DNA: TGTGCCAGCAGCCAGACAGGGGGCCCCCAGCCCCAGCATTTT. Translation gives CASSQTGGPQPQHF.

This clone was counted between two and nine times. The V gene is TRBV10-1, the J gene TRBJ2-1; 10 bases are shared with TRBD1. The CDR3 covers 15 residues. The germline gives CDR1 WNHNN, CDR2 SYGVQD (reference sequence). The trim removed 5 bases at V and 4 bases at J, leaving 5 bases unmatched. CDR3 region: CASSLDRGHYNEQFF. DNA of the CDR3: TGCGCCAGCAGTTTAGACAGGGGGCATTACAATGAGCAGTTCTTC.

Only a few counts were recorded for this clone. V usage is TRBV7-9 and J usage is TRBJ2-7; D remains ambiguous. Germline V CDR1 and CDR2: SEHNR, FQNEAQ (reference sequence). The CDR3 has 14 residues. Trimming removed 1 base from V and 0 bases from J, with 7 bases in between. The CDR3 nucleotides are TGTGCCAGCAGCTTAGTGTACAGCTCCTACGAGCAGTACTTC. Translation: CASSLVYSSYEQYF. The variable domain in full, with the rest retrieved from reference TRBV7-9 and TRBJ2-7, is DTGVSQNPRHKITKRGQNVTFRCDPISEHNRLYWYRQTLGQGPEFLTYFQNEAQLEKSRLLSDRFSAERPKGSFSTLEIQRTEQGDSAMYLCASSLVYSSYEQYFGPGTRLTVT.

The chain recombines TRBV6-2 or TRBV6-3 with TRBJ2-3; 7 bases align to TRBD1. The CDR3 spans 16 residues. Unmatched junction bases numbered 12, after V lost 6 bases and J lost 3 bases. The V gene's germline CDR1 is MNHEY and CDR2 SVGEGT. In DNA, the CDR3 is TGTGCCAGCAGCGGACTCGGGGACAGTTGGACAGATACGCAGTATTTT. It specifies CASSGLGDSWTDTQYF.

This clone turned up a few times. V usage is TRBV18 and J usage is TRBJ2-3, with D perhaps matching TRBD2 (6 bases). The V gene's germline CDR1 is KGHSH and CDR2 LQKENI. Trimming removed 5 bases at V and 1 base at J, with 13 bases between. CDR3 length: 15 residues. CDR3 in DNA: TGTGCCAGCTCAGCGACTAGTCTCGGCACAGATACGCAGTATTTT. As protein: CASSATSLGTDTQYF. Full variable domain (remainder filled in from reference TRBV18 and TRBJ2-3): NAGVMQNPRHLVRRRGQEARLRCSPMKGHSHVYWYRQLPEEGLKFMVYLQKENIIDESGMPKERFSAEFPKEGPSILRIQQVVRGDSAAYFCASSATSLGTDTQYFGPGTRLTVL.

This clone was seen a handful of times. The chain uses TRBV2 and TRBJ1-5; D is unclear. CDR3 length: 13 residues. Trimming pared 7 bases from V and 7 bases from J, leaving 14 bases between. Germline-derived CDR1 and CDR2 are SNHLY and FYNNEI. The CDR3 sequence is CASTFRGDQPQHF. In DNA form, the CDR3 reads TGTGCCAGCACTTTCCGGGGTGACCAGCCCCAGCATTTT.

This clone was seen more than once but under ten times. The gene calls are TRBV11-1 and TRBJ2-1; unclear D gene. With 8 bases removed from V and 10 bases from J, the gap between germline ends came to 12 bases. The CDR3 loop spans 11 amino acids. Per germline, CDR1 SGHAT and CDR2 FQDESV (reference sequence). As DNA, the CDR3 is TGTGCCAGCCGCTCTTTAGTCGAGCAGTTCTTC. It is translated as CASRSLVEQFF.

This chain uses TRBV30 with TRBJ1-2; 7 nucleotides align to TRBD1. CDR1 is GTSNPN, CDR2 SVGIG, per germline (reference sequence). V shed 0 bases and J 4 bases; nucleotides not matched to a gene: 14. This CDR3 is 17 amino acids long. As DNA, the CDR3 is TGTGCCTGGAGTGTAAAGGGCAGGGGGTCCCTCTCCTATGGCTACACCTTC. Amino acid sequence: CAWSVKGRGSLSYGYTF.

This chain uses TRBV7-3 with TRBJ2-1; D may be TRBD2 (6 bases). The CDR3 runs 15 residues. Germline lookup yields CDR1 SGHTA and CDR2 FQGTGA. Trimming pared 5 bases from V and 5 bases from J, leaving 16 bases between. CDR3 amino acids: CASSPGGLQHNEQFF. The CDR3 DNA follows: TGTGCCAGCAGCCCCGGGGGTCTCCAACACAATGAGCAGTTCTTC.

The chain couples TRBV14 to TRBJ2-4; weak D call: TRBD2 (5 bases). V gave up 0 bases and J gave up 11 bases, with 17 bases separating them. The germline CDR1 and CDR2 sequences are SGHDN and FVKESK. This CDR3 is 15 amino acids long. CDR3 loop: CASSQDRRTSEVQYF. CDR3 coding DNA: TGTGCCAGCAGCCAAGATCGGAGGACGTCTGAGGTTCAGTACTTC.

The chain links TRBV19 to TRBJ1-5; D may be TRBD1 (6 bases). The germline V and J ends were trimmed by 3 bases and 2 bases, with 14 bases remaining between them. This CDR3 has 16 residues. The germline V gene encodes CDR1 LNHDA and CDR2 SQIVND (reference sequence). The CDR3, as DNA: TGTGCCAGTAGTATGACACAGGGAAAAGGCAATCAGCCCCAGCATTTT. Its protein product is CASSMTQGKGNQPQHF. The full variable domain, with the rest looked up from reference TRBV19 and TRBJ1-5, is DGGITQSPKYLFRKEGQNVTLSCEQNLNHDAMYWYRQDPGQGLRLIYYSQIVNDFQKGDIAEGYSVSREKKESFPLTVTSAQKNPTAFYLCASSMTQGKGNQPQHFGDGTRLSIL.

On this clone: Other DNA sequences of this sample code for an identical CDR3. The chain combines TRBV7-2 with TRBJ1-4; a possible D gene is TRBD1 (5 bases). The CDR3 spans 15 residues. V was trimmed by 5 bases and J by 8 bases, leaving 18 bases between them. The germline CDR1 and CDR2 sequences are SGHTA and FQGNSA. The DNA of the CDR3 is TGTGCCAGCAGCCCGCGGGCAGGGAGGGGCGAAAAACTGTTTTTT. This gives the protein CASSPRAGRGEKLFF.

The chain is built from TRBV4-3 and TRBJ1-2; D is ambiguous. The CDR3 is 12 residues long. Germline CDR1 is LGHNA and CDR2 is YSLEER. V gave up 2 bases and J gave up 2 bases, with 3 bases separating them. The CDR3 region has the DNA TGCGCCAGCAGCCAATCAAACTATGGCTACACCTTC. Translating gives CASSQSNYGYTF.